This T cell receptor beta chain comes out of a study of memory CD4+ T cells and cytomegalovirus serostatus. General study points: Of roughly 180 reported CMV TCRbeta sequences, about 67 were found in memory CD4+ repertoires. A US-trained random forest predicted CMV serostatus with median AUC around 0.9.

The sort gate was single viable CD3+CD4+CD8-CD45RO+ cells for memory CD4+ T cells. A remark on this clone: Its matching antigen is unknown.

Germline loops: CDR1 SGHTA, CDR2 FQGNSA. V gave up 1 base and J gave up 6 bases, with 15 bases separating them. This CDR3 has 16 residues. In the authors' methods: After removing out-of-frame reads, approximately 2 million distinct TCRbeta sequences remained. Repertoires were generated with immunoSEQ multiplex PCR, while TCRdb's copy carries only in-frame clones and drops some. Clone size and V and J calls were adopted from that table, with D and trimming inferred from the DNA. The sample lists fewer than 40,000 clones, around 80% occurring once. The rearrangement joins TRBV7-2 to TRBJ2-2, with D perhaps TRBD1 (6 bases). The origin of this receptor is an adult in good health and CMV-seropositive. Sequencing was carried out using memory CD4+ T cells from blood. CDR3 sequence: CASSLGTGSLSGELFF. The CDR3 nucleotides are TGTGCCAGCAGCTTAGGCACAGGGAGTTTGTCCGGGGAGCTGTTTTTT. The variable domain in full, completed from reference TRBV7-2 and TRBJ2-2, reads GAGVSQSPSNKVTEKGKDVELRCDPISGHTALYWYRQSLGQGLEFLIYFQGNSAPDKSGLPSDRFSAERTGGSVSTLTIQRTQQEDSAVYLCASSLGTGSLSGELFFGEGSRLTVL.